The 15 T cell receptor beta chains below all came from one sample that was sequenced in a study of blood T cell repertoires in COVID-19. TCRdb's copy holds only in-frame clones and misses some; the assay was immunoSEQ multiplex PCR. The sample lists over 150,000 clones, roughly 91% occurring once. The sample comprised peripheral blood. The receptor source for this set is a man between 18 and 35 years old with COVID-19, enrolled during active disease.

This chain joins TRBV4-1 and TRBJ2-1; 7 nucleotides line up with TRBD2. CDR1 and CDR2 from the germline V gene are MGHRA and YSYEKL. J gave up 10 bases and V 4 bases, and 10 bases lay outside the gene matches. The CDR3 contains 14 residues. This CDR3 reads CASSLDSRAGEQFF. In DNA, the CDR3 is TGCGCCAGCAGCCTAGACTCTAGAGCGGGAGAGCAGTTCTTC.

The rearrangement links TRBV27 to TRBJ1-1, with no clear D. Trimming removed 8 bases at V and 3 bases at J, with 16 bases between. The V gene's germline CDR1 is MNHEY and CDR2 SMNVEV (reference sequence). There are 14 residues in the CDR3. This chain's CDR3 is CASQPAGIDTEAFF. The CDR3 bases are TGTGCCAGCCAACCTGCGGGCATCGACACTGAAGCTTTCTTT.

The chain combines TRBV19 with TRBJ1-1; TRBD1 is a possible D gene (5 bases). Between the trimmed V and J ends, which lost 1 base and 4 bases, there was a span of 10 bases. The CDR3 contains 14 residues. Germline CDR1 and CDR2: LNHDA and SQIVND (reference sequence). CDR3 sequence reads: CASSIVGRATEAFF. As DNA, the CDR3 is TGTGCCAGTAGTATAGTTGGCAGGGCCACTGAAGCTTTCTTT.

This chain uses TRBV6-5 with TRBJ2-7; 9 bases map to TRBD2. Trimming took 8 bases from V and 0 from J; bases not matched to a gene: 5. Germline V CDR1 and CDR2: MNHEY, SVGAGI. The CDR3 runs to 14 residues. For the CDR3, the DNA is TGTGCCAGCCAGCGGGAGGTTAGCTCCTACGAGCAGTACTTC. It codes for CASQREVSSYEQYF.

The chain has TRBV19 and TRBJ1-4; weak D call: TRBD1 (6 bases). The V gene's germline CDR1 is LNHDA and CDR2 SQIVND (reference sequence). The CDR3 length is 13 residues. The ends were cut back, 8 bases at V and 4 bases at J, with 11 bases in the middle. CDR3 in DNA: TGTGCCAGTGGGGGACAAATTAATGAAAAACTGTTTTTT. Residues: CASGGQINEKLFF.

The chain links TRBV7-9 to TRBJ2-3; 12 nucleotides line up with TRBD2. The trim removed 5 bases at V and 7 bases at J, leaving 4 bases unmatched. The germline V gene encodes CDR1 SEHNR and CDR2 FQNEAQ (reference sequence). The CDR3 totals 14 residues. The CDR3 region has the DNA TGTGCCAGCAGCCCGGGACTAGCGGGCCATACGCAGTATTTT. The encoded protein is CASSPGLAGHTQYF. Supplemented by reference TRBV7-9 and TRBJ2-3, the full variable domain reads DTGVSQNPRHKITKRGQNVTFRCDPISEHNRLYWYRQTLGQGPEFLTYFQNEAQLEKSRLLSDRFSAERPKGSFSTLEIQRTEQGDSAMYLCASSPGLAGHTQYFGPGTRLTVL.

This clone was seen more than once but under ten times. The genes are TRBV28 and TRBJ1-4; unclear D gene. Deletions cut 3 bases from V and 8 bases from J, with 10 bases between. The CDR3 runs 13 residues. Germline CDR1 and CDR2: MDHEN and SYDVKM. CDR3 sequence reads: CASSFGSGEKLFF. The CDR3 bases are TGTGCCAGCAGTTTCGGGTCTGGAGAAAAACTGTTTTTT.

The V call is TRBV28, the J call TRBJ1-5; possible D gene TRBD1, 5 bases. V was cut by 7 bases and J by 4 bases, with 17 bases left in between. Germline CDR1 MDHEN, CDR2 SYDVKM. This CDR3 has 15 residues. CDR3 residues: CASTTRVLVNQPQHF. The CDR3 bases are TGTGCCAGCACGACCAGGGTTTTGGTTAATCAGCCCCAGCATTTT.

Worth noting for this clone: In the same sample, other DNA sequences code for this CDR3. This rearrangement joins TRBV27 to TRBJ1-2, with 11 bases lining up with TRBD1. Germline V CDR1 and CDR2: MNHEY, SMNVEV (reference sequence). CDR3 length: 13 residues. V lost 5 bases and J lost 8; bases outside the gene matches: 4. DNA of the CDR3: TGTGCCAGCAGTCCGGGACAGGGGGGCGGCTACACCTTC. Its protein product is CASSPGQGGGYTF.

V and J are TRBV6-5 and TRBJ2-1; possibly TRBD2 for D (6 bases). The CDR3 has 14 residues. Germline lookup yields CDR1 MNHEY and CDR2 SVGAGI. Between the trimmed V and J ends, which lost 0 bases and 10 bases, there was a span of 13 bases. The DNA of the CDR3 is TGTGCCAGCAGTTACTCGTCTCCTGGAGGGGAGCAGTTCTTC. Translating it yields CASSYSSPGGEQFF.

The V gene is TRBV4-3, the J gene TRBJ2-7; 12 bases are a match to TRBD2. Trimming at V came to 4 bases and at J to 3 bases, leaving 1 base not matched to a gene. Germline loops: CDR1 LGHNA, CDR2 YSLEER. The CDR3 spans 14 residues. The CDR3 here is CASSRGLAGYEQYF. CDR3 nucleotides: TGCGCCAGCAGCCGGGGACTAGCGGGCTACGAGCAGTACTTC.

The gene calls are TRBV6-5 and TRBJ1-5, with TRBD1 matching over 7 bases. The CDR3 sequence is 16 residues long. Per the germline V gene, CDR1 is MNHEY and CDR2 is SVGAGI. J gave up 8 bases and V 0 bases, and 10 bases lay outside the gene matches. CDR3 protein: CASSYSGGQGTEPQHF. CDR3 coding DNA: TGTGCCAGCAGTTACTCGGGCGGGCAGGGGACAGAGCCCCAGCATTTT.

This clone was counted between two and nine times. The chain combines TRBV28 with TRBJ2-7, with 9 bases matching TRBD1. Per germline, CDR1 MDHEN and CDR2 SYDVKM. This CDR3 is 13 amino acids long. V was clipped by 3 bases and J by 6 bases; unmatched bases: 3. CDR3 in DNA: TGTGCCAGCAGTTTGGAGGACAGGGGCGAGCAGTACTTC. Its translation is CASSLEDRGEQYF.

This clone was seen just once. CDR3 DNA: TGTGCCAGCAGCCCGGGACAGGGGATTAGTGGAAACACCATATATTTT. This codes for CASSPGQGISGNTIYF. This rearrangement joins TRBV5-8 to TRBJ1-3; 10 bases match TRBD1. The CDR3 runs 16 residues. Per the germline V gene, CDR1 is SGHTS and CDR2 is YDEGEE. Unmatched junction bases numbered 7, after V lost 4 bases and J lost 3 bases.

V and J are TRBV29-1 and TRBJ1-1, with D unresolved. The length of the CDR3 is 14 residues. Germline V gene data show CDR1 as SQVTM and CDR2 as ANQGSEA. Trimming stripped 7 bases from V and 0 bases from J, with 15 bases between. In DNA, the CDR3 is TGCAGCGCAGGAAGGGAGTATATGAACACTGAAGCTTTCTTT. It yields the protein CSAGREYMNTEAFF.